A single sample is the source of the 13 T cell receptor beta chains below, sequenced in a study of somatic mutations in cytotoxic T cells in rheumatoid arthritis. Sequenced by immunoSEQ multiplex PCR; TCRdb stores in-frame clones only, minus some. Of approximately 17,000 clones in the sample, 79% were seen once. The sequencing sample was made of CD8+ T cells sorted from blood. The receptors stem from an adult with rheumatoid arthritis.

This clone was picked up one time. The chain is built from TRBV4-1 and TRBJ2-1, with a tentative D call TRBD2 (5 bases). V was clipped by 0 bases and J by 4 bases, with 13 bases between them. The CDR3 covers 16 residues. Germline V lookup: CDR1 MGHRA, CDR2 YSYEKL. This CDR3 is CASSQEEGGYYNEQFF. CDR3 sequence (DNA): TGCGCCAGCAGCCAAGAAGAGGGCGGGTATTACAATGAGCAGTTCTTC.

This rearrangement joins TRBV15 to TRBJ1-4; a weak D match, TRBD1 (5 bases). Germline CDR1 and CDR2: LNHNV and YYDKDF (reference sequence). Trimming stripped 3 bases from V and 7 bases from J, with 12 bases between. This CDR3 comprises 14 residues. CDR3 residues: CATSSPRTFEKLFF. In nucleotides, the CDR3 is TGTGCCACCAGCAGTCCCCGGACATTTGAAAAACTGTTTTTT.

The gene calls are TRBV13 and TRBJ2-5, with unresolved D. Germline loops: CDR1 PRHDT, CDR2 FYEKMQ (reference sequence). The CDR3 loop spans 17 amino acids. V shed 5 bases and J shed 1 base, with 20 bases lying between them. The CDR3 nucleotides read TGTGCCAGCAGCCCGCCCGCTTGGGTCCCCCGCCAAGAGACCCAGTACTTC. It translates to CASSPPAWVPRQETQYF.

The rearrangement uses TRBV9 and TRBJ2-3; 8 bases are shared with TRBD1. The ends lost 0 bases at V and 6 bases at J; junction bases unmatched: 9. The CDR3 loop spans 16 amino acids. The V gene's germline CDR1 is SGDLS and CDR2 YYNGEE. Here the CDR3 DNA reads TGTGCCAGCAGCGTAGCTGGCAGGGGGCCCTCCGATACGCAGTATTTT. It is translated as CASSVAGRGPSDTQYF.

The chain employs TRBV2 and TRBJ2-7, with 8 bases lining up with TRBD1. This CDR3 comprises 16 residues. With V trimmed by 3 bases and J by 2 bases, 9 bases remained unmatched. Germline V gene lookup returns CDR1 SNHLY and CDR2 FYNNEI. CDR3 residues: CASSEPGGPSTYEQYF. The CDR3 DNA sequence: TGTGCCAGCAGTGAGCCAGGGGGCCCCTCTACCTACGAGCAGTACTTC. The full variable domain, its missing parts supplied by reference TRBV2 and TRBJ2-7, is EPEVTQTPSHQVTQMGQEVILRCVPISNHLYFYWYRQILGQKVEFLVSFYNNEISEKSEIFDDQFSVERPDGSNFTLKIRSTKLEDSAMYFCASSEPGGPSTYEQYFGPGTRLTVT.

The chain combines TRBV7-9 with TRBJ2-4; 15 positions match TRBD2. The germline gives CDR1 SEHNR, CDR2 FQNEAQ (reference sequence). This CDR3 region has 18 residues. Trimming at V came to 6 bases and at J to 0 bases, leaving 6 bases not matched to a gene. The DNA of the CDR3 is TGTGCCAGCAGTCCTGGACTAGCGGGAGGGCTAGCCAAAAACATTCAGTACTTC. Protein product: CASSPGLAGGLAKNIQYF.

The rearrangement uses TRBV7-8 and TRBJ1-1; no clear D gene. The CDR3 is made up of 12 amino acids. The ends were cut back, 5 bases at V and 1 base at J, with 5 bases in the middle. Looked up from germline, CDR1 is SGHVS and CDR2 is FQNEAQ. CDR3 region: CASSHRNTEAFF. The CDR3 DNA reads TGTGCCAGCAGCCACAGGAACACTGAAGCTTTCTTT. The entire variable domain, with the rest obtained from reference TRBV7-8 and TRBJ1-1, is as follows: GAGVSQSPRYKVAKRGQDVALRCDPISGHVSLFWYQQALGQGPEFLTYFQNEAQLDKSGLPSDRFFAERPEGSVSTLKIQRTQQEDSAVYLCASSHRNTEAFFGQGTRLTVV.

This chain connects TRBV11-2 to TRBJ2-1; no clear D gene. With 6 bases removed from V and 4 bases from J, the gap between germline ends came to 16 bases. CDR3 length: 15 amino acids. Germline lookup yields CDR1 SGHAT and CDR2 FQNNGV. The CDR3 DNA reads as TGTGCCAGCAGACACACGGGCGTCACATACAATGAGCAGTTCTTC. This sequence encodes CASRHTGVTYNEQFF.

This clone ranks as medium-sized (0.01 to 0.1%). The genes are TRBV30 and TRBJ1-5; 7 bases align to TRBD1. Germline V lookup: CDR1 GTSNPN, CDR2 SVGIG (reference sequence). The CDR3 sequence is 12 residues long. V trimming: 7 bases; J trimming: 6 bases; junction bases outside the gene matches: 6. CDR3 bases: TGTGCCTTTGGACAGGAAGGTCAGCCCCAGCATTTT. This codes for CAFGQEGQPQHF.

The chain uses TRBV25-1 and TRBJ2-1; 8 positions match TRBD2. The germline V gene encodes CDR1 MGHDK and CDR2 SYGVNS. The CDR3 is made up of 16 amino acids. J lost 0 bases, V lost 6 bases, and 7 bases had no gene match. The CDR3, as DNA: TGTGCCAGCAGCTCCTCGGGGGGGAGCTCCTACAATGAGCAGTTCTTC. The encoded protein is CASSSSGGSSYNEQFF.

The chain combines TRBV15 with TRBJ2-1, with 8 bases matching TRBD2. The length of the CDR3 is 16 residues. CDR1 LNHNV and CDR2 YYDKDF come from the germline V gene (reference sequence). J gave up 6 bases and V 1 base, and 8 bases lay outside the gene matches. CDR3 coding DNA: TGTGCCACCAGCAGAGGGGGAGCGGGAGCGGGCAATGAGCAGTTCTTC. It encodes CATSRGGAGAGNEQFF.

By sample fraction, this clone is medium-sized. J is TRBJ2-1 and V is TRBV11-3, with D unclear. Trimming took off 5 bases at V and 7 bases at J, with 24 bases between the two ends. The CDR3 contains 17 residues. Per germline, CDR1 SGHNT and CDR2 YENEEA. CDR3 in DNA: TGTGCCAGCAGCCCCCACCGAGTAGGGTCGGTTGCAAATGAGCAGTTCTTC. It specifies CASSPHRVGSVANEQFF.

J is TRBJ2-5 and V is TRBV29-1; possible D gene TRBD1, 6 bases. The V gene lost 0 bases and the J gene lost 5 bases, with 10 bases spanning the gap. The CDR3 totals 13 residues. Germline CDR1 and CDR2: SQVTM and ANQGSEA. CDR3 sequence: CSVEDGQGETQYF. Here the CDR3 DNA reads TGCAGCGTTGAAGATGGGCAGGGGGAGACCCAGTACTTC.